Each of the 5 T cell receptor beta chains below was sequenced from the same sample in a study of CD8 T cells in Susac syndrome. Reverse transcription of about 0.5 to 1 ug RNA used random hexamers. TCRdb recomputed calls from the immunoSEQ multiplex PCR reads with MiXCR, one row per CDR3 protein. This table has under 150,000 distinct CDR3 sequences, 85% to 95% appearing once. Sequencing was done on a sample of CD4+ T cells from PBMCs. The receptors come from a human donor with Susac syndrome.

The gene calls are TRBV9 and TRBJ1-4; D gene unclear. The CDR3 contains 14 residues. Germline lookup yields CDR1 SGDLS and CDR2 YYNGEE. V dropped 0 bases and J dropped 8 bases, with 11 bases sitting between them. CDR3 coding DNA: TGTGCCAGCAGCGTAGGACTCGCCGAGGAAAAACTGTTTTTT. This gives the protein CASSVGLAEEKLFF.

This sequence joins TRBV15 and TRBJ2-5; no reliable D call. The CDR3 has 15 amino acids. Germline CDR1 reads LNHNV; CDR2 reads YYDKDF (reference sequence). V was pared by 1 base and J by 2 bases, with 11 bases between. Here the CDR3 reads CATSRVIGIQETQYF. CDR3 sequence (DNA): TGTGCCACCAGCAGAGTCATAGGTATTCAAGAGACCCAGTACTTC.

The rearrangement uses TRBV20-1 and TRBJ2-1; 9 bases map to TRBD1. V lost 6 bases and J lost 5; bases outside the gene matches: 14. Germline CDR1 and CDR2: DFQATT and SNEGSKA (reference sequence). The CDR3 runs to 16 residues. The CDR3 spells CSAPWIGQGLDNEQFF. CDR3 sequence (DNA): TGCAGTGCCCCCTGGATAGGACAGGGGCTTGACAATGAGCAGTTCTTC.

In its sample, this clonotype was seen once. The rearrangement joins TRBV29-1 to TRBJ1-2; 8 bases line up with TRBD1. The CDR3 is made up of 12 amino acids. J was trimmed by 4 bases and V by 2 bases; bases with no gene match: 0. Per the germline V gene, CDR1 is SQVTM and CDR2 is ANQGSEA. CDR3 protein: CSVETGGYGYTF. CDR3 sequence (DNA): TGCAGCGTTGAAACAGGGGGCTATGGCTACACCTTC.

There are a few counts of this clonotype. The CDR3 sequence: CSARSGTNTEAFF. The DNA for the CDR3 is TGCAGTGCTAGGAGCGGAACGAACACTGAAGCTTTCTTT. The chain uses TRBV20-1 and TRBJ1-1; D uncertain. Between the trimmed V and J ends, which lost 3 bases and 1 base, there was a span of 9 bases. This CDR3 contains 13 residues. Germline assignment: CDR1 DFQATT and CDR2 SNEGSKA (reference sequence).